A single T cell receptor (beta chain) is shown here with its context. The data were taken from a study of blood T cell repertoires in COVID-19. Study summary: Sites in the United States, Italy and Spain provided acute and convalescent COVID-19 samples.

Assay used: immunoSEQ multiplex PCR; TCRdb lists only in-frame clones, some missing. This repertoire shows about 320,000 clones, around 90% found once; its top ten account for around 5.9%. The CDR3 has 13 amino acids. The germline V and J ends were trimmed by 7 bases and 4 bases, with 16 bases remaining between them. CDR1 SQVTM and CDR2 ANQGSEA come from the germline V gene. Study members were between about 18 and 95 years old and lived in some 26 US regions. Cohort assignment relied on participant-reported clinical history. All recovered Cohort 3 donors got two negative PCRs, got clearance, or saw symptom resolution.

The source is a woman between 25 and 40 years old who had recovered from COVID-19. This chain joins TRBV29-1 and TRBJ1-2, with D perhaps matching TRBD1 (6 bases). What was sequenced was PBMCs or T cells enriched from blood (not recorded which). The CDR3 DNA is TGCAGCGCTAGACTCCAGGGGCCCTATGGCTACACCTTC. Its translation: CSARLQGPYGYTF.